This T cell receptor beta chain was documented in a study of blood T cell repertoires in COVID-19. Study at large: T cells, B-cell-depleted T cells, or PBMCs supplied cDNA or gDNA.

The germline V gene encodes CDR1 MDHEN and CDR2 SYDVKM. This CDR3 has 14 amino acids. The V segment lost 3 bases and the J segment 2 bases; nucleotides outside the gene matches: 0. As originally analysed: The authors estimated nucleated cell counts from reference gene primer amplification. The protocol was immunoSEQ multiplex PCR, while the TCRdb copy is restricted to in-frame clones and leaves out a portion. For V, J and clone size, that table is used; D and trimming come from the DNA. Counted here are approximately 110,000 clones, 83% occurring once; the ten biggest clones make up around a sixth. This receptor was taken from a woman aged 55-75 years with acute or convalescent COVID-19. Sequencing input: peripheral blood. The chain employs TRBV28 and TRBJ2-1; 8 bases are a match to TRBD2. The CDR3 DNA reads as TGTGCCAGCAGTTTCGGGGGGGCCTACAATGAGCAGTTCTTC. Its protein is CASSFGGAYNEQFF.